What follows are 22 T cell receptor beta chains derived from one specimen sequenced in a study of T cell repertoires in cytomegalovirus infection. MiXCR, applied by TCRdb to the reads, yields one record per CDR3 protein. Of over 450,000 distinct CDR3 sequences in the sample, 10% to 12% are singletons; the top ten hold 10%. Sequences were obtained from PBMCs. These receptors all stem from a human donor in good health (CMV status not recorded). Some clones in this sample may be carry-over from other donors' samples.

This clonotype was detected many times. It may be a read error: a sequence one base away is much more abundant. This chain uses TRBV3-1 with TRBJ2-7, with D maybe TRBD2 (5 bases). Germline V gene data show CDR1 as LGHDT and CDR2 as YNNKEL (reference sequence). Trimming took 3 bases from V and 3 from J, leaving 6 bases between them. CDR3 length: 12 residues. CDR3 nucleotides: TGTGCCAGCAGCCATCGGGGCTACGAGCAGTACTTC. Translated, it gives CASSHRGYEQYF.

The chain recombines TRBV28 with TRBJ2-7; 13 bases are a match to TRBD2. Per the germline V gene, CDR1 is MDHEN and CDR2 is SYDVKM. The CDR3 loop spans 15 amino acids. The junction had 8 bases not matched to a gene; V was cut back by 6 bases and J by 6 bases. CDR3 sequence (DNA): TGTGCCAGCAGCGGGACTAGCGGGATCCGAAGCGAGCAGTACTTC. Its protein product is CASSGTSGIRSEQYF.

At least ten counts were recorded for this clonotype. The rearrangement joins TRBV4-1 to TRBJ2-1; D uncertain. CDR3 length: 14 amino acids. Trimming took off 4 bases at V and 5 bases at J, with 12 bases between the two ends. From germline, CDR1 is MGHRA and CDR2 YSYEKL. The CDR3 spells CASSLPVINNEQFF. CDR3 sequence (DNA): TGCGCCAGCAGCCTCCCGGTGATTAACAATGAGCAGTTCTTC.

This clonotype has a handful of counts. The chain joins TRBV5-5 to TRBJ2-7; D is perhaps TRBD1 (6 bases). The CDR3 has 14 amino acids. V lost 0 bases and J 6 bases, leaving 13 bases between the germline ends. Germline V gene lookup returns CDR1 SGHKS and CDR2 YYEKEE (reference sequence). CDR3 sequence: CASSLGADSVEQYF. CDR3 DNA: TGTGCCAGCAGCTTGGGGGCGGACAGCGTCGAGCAGTACTTC.

This clonotype was counted ten times or more. The chain couples TRBV19 to TRBJ1-6; the match to TRBD1 covers 10 bases. This CDR3 spans 14 amino acids. Germline V CDR1 and CDR2: LNHDA, SQIVND (reference sequence). J was trimmed by 7 bases and V by 5 bases; bases with no gene match: 2. The CDR3, as DNA: TGTGCCAGTAGTGACAGGGGGCCGAATTCACCCCTCCACTTT. Encoded protein: CASSDRGPNSPLHF.

In its sample, this clonotype was seen many times. One junction end disagrees with the germline gene, perhaps due to a read error. The chain carries TRBV27 and TRBJ2-3; D call uncertain. The CDR3 extends over 15 amino acids. Germline CDR1 reads MNHEY; CDR2 reads SMNVEV (reference sequence). The CDR3 coding sequence is TGTGCTAGCAGCTTAAGTGCAGGCACGACAGATACGCAGTATTTT. Its protein product is CASSLSAGTTDTQYF.

This clonotype was counted many times. The chain has TRBV7-8 and TRBJ1-2; D is perhaps TRBD1 (5 bases). Germline assignment: CDR1 SGHVS and CDR2 FQNEAQ. The CDR3 is made up of 14 amino acids. V shed 5 bases and J shed 5 bases, with 15 bases lying between them. CDR3 nucleotide sequence: TGTGCCAGCAGCCAAGGCCGGGGGATTTATGGCTACACCTTC. This gives the protein CASSQGRGIYGYTF.

This clonotype came up many times. This chain joins TRBV7-9 and TRBJ2-1; 11 positions match TRBD1. There are 13 residues in the CDR3. The germline V gene encodes CDR1 SEHNR and CDR2 FQNEAQ (reference sequence). J gave up 6 bases and V 5 bases, and 0 bases lay outside the gene matches. The CDR3 is CASSGTGGNEQFF. In DNA, the CDR3 is TGTGCCAGCAGCGGGACAGGGGGCAATGAGCAGTTCTTC.

Of note for this clonotype: This may stem from a read error, because a much larger clone lies one nucleotide away. In DNA form, the CDR3 reads TGTGCCAGCAGCTTCTTAACCCAAGAGGAGCAGCTCTTC. Translation gives CASSFLTQEEQLF. J is TRBJ2-1 and V is TRBV7-3, with D unresolved. The CDR3 is 13 amino acids. CDR1 SGHTA and CDR2 FQGTGA come from the germline V gene.

This clonotype has ten or more counts. J is TRBJ2-3 and V is TRBV11-2; TRBD2 agrees at 11 bases. The germline CDR1 and CDR2 sequences are SGHAT and FQNNGV. This CDR3 region has 17 residues. J lost 0 bases, V lost 0 bases, and 2 bases had no gene match. The CDR3 coding sequence is TGTGCCAGCAGCTTAGATCTAGCGGGGGGCAGCACAGATACGCAGTATTTT. The encoded protein is CASSLDLAGGSTDTQYF.

The sample holds a few counts of this clonotype. The CDR3 nucleotides are TGTGCCAGCAGTTACTCGAAGGGTCAGGGTTATACGCAGTATTTT. It translates to CASSYSKGQGYTQYF. This rearrangement joins TRBV6-5 to TRBJ2-3, with D perhaps matching TRBD1 (5 bases). The CDR3 sequence is 15 residues long. Germline V gene data show CDR1 as MNHEY and CDR2 as SVGAGI. V was shortened by 0 bases and J by 7 bases, with 14 bases between the two germline ends.

This clonotype was observed at least ten times. This chain connects TRBV28 to TRBJ1-2; unclear D gene. V was cut by 5 bases and J by 1 base, with 14 bases left in between. Germline loops: CDR1 MDHEN, CDR2 SYDVKM. The CDR3 length is 15 residues. The CDR3 DNA follows: TGTGCCAGCAGTAAGGACGTGGCACTTAACTATGGCTACACCTTC. It yields the protein CASSKDVALNYGYTF.

This clonotype was seen many times. J is TRBJ1-1 and V is TRBV7-7, with no clear D. V dropped 5 bases and J dropped 2 bases, with 12 bases sitting between them. There are 14 residues in the CDR3. The germline CDR1 and CDR2 sequences are SSHAT and FNYEAQ (reference sequence). The CDR3 loop is CASSPLEGNTEAFF. In nucleotides, the CDR3 is TGTGCCAGCAGCCCATTGGAGGGTAACACTGAAGCTTTCTTT.

This clonotype showed up just a few times. This chain joins TRBV25-1 and TRBJ2-1; D is unresolved. Germline V gene lookup returns CDR1 MGHDK and CDR2 SYGVNS. Deletions cut 4 bases from V and 6 bases from J, with 10 bases between. The length of the CDR3 is 13 residues. CDR3 region: CASSGGLGNEQFF. CDR3 coding DNA: TGTGCCAGCAGTGGGGGTTTAGGCAATGAGCAGTTCTTC.

The CDR3 loop is CASSQGKPSSYEQYF. For the CDR3, the DNA is TGCGCCAGCAGCCAAGGAAAGCCTAGCTCCTACGAGCAGTACTTC. The V and J genes are TRBV4-1 and TRBJ2-7; D unresolved. There are 15 residues in the CDR3. Germline loops: CDR1 MGHRA, CDR2 YSYEKL. Trimming pared 1 base from V and 0 bases from J, leaving 10 bases between.

This clonotype appeared many times. The V and J genes are TRBV7-2 and TRBJ2-3, with D hard to call. The CDR3 loop spans 16 amino acids. Germline CDR1 reads SGHTA; CDR2 reads FQGNSA. Trimming pared 5 bases from V and 2 bases from J, leaving 17 bases between. The CDR3, as DNA: TGTGCCAGCAGCCTCCCGGCCGGGCTGAACACAGATACGCAGTATTTT. Its translation is CASSLPAGLNTDTQYF.

This clonotype was detected ten times or more. This chain uses TRBV12-3 or TRBV12-4 with TRBJ1-5, with TRBD1 as a possible D gene (5 bases). V was clipped by 1 base and J by 11 bases, with 6 bases between them. This CDR3 spans 11 amino acids. DNA of the CDR3: TGTGCCAGCAGTTTAGGGGGGTCCCAGCATTTT. Its protein is CASSLGGSQHF.

The V call is TRBV5-1, the J call TRBJ2-5; 11 bases map to TRBD1. Trimming at V came to 4 bases and at J to 1 base, leaving 6 bases not matched to a gene. Looked up from germline, CDR1 is SGHRS and CDR2 is YFSETQ. This CDR3 has 16 residues. CDR3 bases: TGCGCCAGCAGCGTCTCCGGGACAGGGGGCCAAGAGACCCAGTACTTC. Translation gives CASSVSGTGGQETQYF.

This clonotype has ten or more counts. The CDR3: CATSSSPGAAYEQYF. CDR3 nucleotides: TGTGCCACCAGCAGTTCGCCGGGGGCCGCCTACGAGCAGTACTTC. V gene TRBV15 combines with J gene TRBJ2-7; D is possibly TRBD1 or TRBD2 (6 bases each). There are 15 residues in the CDR3. The V end was cut by 3 bases, the J end by 2 bases, with 14 bases between. Germline V gene data show CDR1 as LNHNV and CDR2 as YYDKDF (reference sequence).

This clonotype was seen repeatedly, ten times or more. CDR3 region: CASSQDVSGRNQPQHF. In nucleotides, the CDR3 is TGCGCCAGCAGCCAAGATGTTTCGGGTCGCAATCAGCCCCAGCATTTT. The chain is built from TRBV4-1 and TRBJ1-5; D is undetermined. This CDR3 contains 16 residues. V was pared by 0 bases and J by 2 bases, with 11 bases between. Germline V lookup: CDR1 MGHRA, CDR2 YSYEKL.

The table lists this clonotype with many counts. The rearrangement joins TRBV12-3 or TRBV12-4 to TRBJ1-1; no clear D gene. The CDR3 covers 16 residues. V lost 3 bases, J lost 0 bases, and 14 bases lay in between. Here the CDR3 reads CASSLTLRGVNTEAFF. CDR3 nucleotide sequence: TGTGCCAGCAGTTTGACCCTCCGCGGGGTGAACACTGAAGCTTTCTTT.

The sample holds many counts of this clonotype. The chain couples TRBV12-3 or TRBV12-4 to TRBJ2-1; D gene unclear. CDR3 length equals 12 residues. V lost 6 bases and J 2 bases, leaving 5 bases between the germline ends. The CDR3 spells CASSSAYNEQFF. DNA for the CDR3: TGTGCCAGCAGCTCGGCCTACAATGAGCAGTTCTTC.